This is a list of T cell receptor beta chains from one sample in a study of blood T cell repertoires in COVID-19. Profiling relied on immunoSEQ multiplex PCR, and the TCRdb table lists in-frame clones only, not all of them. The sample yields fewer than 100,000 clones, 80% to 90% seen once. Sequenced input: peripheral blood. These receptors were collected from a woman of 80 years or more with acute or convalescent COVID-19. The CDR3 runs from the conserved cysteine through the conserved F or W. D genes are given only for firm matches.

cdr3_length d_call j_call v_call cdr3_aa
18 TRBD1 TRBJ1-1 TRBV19 CASSPRDRVYVNATEAFF
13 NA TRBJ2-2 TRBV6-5 CASRTLDTGELFF
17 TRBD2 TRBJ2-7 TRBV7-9 CASSPRLAGGTSYEQYF
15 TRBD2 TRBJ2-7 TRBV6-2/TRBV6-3 CASSRSSGITYEQYF
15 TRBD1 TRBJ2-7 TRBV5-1 CASSPRQGGLGEQYF
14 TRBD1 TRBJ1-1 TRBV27 CASSHRGRDTEAFF
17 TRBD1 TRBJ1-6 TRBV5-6 CASSLGGAGTGGSPLHF
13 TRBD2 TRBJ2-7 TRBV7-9 CASSHSGGYEQYF
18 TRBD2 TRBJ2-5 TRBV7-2 CASSVGTSGGPPQETQYF
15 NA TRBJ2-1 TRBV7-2 CASSSTPGSYNEQFF
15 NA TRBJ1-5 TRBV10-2 CASSESTLGGQPQHF
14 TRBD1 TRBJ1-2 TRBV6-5 CAGLDRGGVGGYTF
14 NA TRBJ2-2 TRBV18 CASSPLPGTGELFF
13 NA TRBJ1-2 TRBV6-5 CASSKQANYGYTF
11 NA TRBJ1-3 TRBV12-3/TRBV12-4 CASSLINTIYF
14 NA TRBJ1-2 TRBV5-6 CASRWQGPLYGYTF
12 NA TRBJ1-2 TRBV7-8 CASSPDAGGYTF
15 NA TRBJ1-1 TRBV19 CASSTKMGRGTEAFF
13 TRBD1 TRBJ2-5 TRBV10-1 CASSYGQGGTQYF
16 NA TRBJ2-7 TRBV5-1 CASSFSLSHSRDEQYF
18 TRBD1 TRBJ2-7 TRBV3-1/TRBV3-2 CASSQGRDSPGYAYEQYF
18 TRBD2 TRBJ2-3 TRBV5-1 CASSLGEVLAGRTDTQYF
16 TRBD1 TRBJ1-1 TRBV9 CASSVGTGGVNTEAFF
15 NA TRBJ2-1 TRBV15 CATSSATVSYNEQFF
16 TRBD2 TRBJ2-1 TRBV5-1 CASSRTSGGASNEQFF
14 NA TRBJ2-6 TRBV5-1 CASSPTDGANVLTF
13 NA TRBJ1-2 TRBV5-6 CASSLEQNYGYTF
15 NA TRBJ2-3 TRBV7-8 CASSLQARGTDTQYF
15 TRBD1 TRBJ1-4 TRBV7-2 CASSPTETGNEKLFF
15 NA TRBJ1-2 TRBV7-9 CASSLGTGGAHGYTF
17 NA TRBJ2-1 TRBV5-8 CASPTLRRTPSYNEQFF
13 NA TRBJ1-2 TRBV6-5 CASSQAGGYGYTF
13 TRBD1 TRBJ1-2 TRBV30 CAHELTGNYGYTF
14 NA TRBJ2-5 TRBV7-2 CASSLAGTDETQYF
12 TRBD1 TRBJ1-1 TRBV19 CASSTDRREAFF
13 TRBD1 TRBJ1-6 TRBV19 CASNRDRASPLHF
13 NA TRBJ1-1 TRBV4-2 CASSRGGSTEAFF
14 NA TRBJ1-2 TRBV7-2 CASSLGHWTDGYTF
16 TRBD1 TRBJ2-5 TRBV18 CASSQSVSGGQETQYF
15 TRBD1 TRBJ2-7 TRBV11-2 CASSSRQGPTYEQYF
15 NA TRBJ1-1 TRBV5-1 CASSLAAQGSTEAFF
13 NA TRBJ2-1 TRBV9 CASSASSQGEQFF
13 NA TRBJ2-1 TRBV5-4 CASSIGRLGEQFF
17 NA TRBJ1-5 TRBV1 CTSTTPRDRGMAQPQHF
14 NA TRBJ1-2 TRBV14 CASSQSRTANGYTF
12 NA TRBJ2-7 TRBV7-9 CASSPRPYEQYF